The entry below gives a single TCR beta chain sequence along with its context. The table came from immunoSEQ multiplex PCR; TCRdb's copy has only in-frame clones and leaves some out. The sample has about 180,000 clones, roughly nine tenths seen once. This sample was taken from a study of blood T cell repertoires in COVID-19. Germline trimming cut 5 bases from V and 5 bases from J; bases unmatched to any gene: 18. Germline assignment: CDR1 MDHEN and CDR2 SYDVKM. The CDR3 loop spans 19 amino acids. The V call is TRBV28, the J call TRBJ2-5, with 12 positions matching TRBD2. The sample consisted of peripheral blood. This clonotype originated in a young man who had recovered from COVID-19. CDR3 sequence: CASSMRPGTSGPRAETQYF. DNA for the CDR3: TGTGCCAGCAGTATGAGGCCCGGGACTAGCGGGCCCCGGGCGGAGACCCAGTACTTC.